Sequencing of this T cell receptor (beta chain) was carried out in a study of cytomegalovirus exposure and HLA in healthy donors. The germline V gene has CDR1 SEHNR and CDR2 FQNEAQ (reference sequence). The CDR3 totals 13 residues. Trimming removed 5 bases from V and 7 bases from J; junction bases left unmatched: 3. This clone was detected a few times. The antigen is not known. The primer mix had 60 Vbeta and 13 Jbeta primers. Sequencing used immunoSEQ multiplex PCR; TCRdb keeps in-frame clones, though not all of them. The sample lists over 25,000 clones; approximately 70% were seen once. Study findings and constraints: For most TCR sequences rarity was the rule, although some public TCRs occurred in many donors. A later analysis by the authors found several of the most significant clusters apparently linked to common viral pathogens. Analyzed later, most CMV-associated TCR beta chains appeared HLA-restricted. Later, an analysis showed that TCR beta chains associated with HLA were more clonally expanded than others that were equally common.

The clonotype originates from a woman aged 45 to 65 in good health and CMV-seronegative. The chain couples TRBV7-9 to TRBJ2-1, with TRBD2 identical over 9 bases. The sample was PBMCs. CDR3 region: CASSSSGRNEQFF. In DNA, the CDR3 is TGTGCCAGCAGCAGTAGCGGGAGAAATGAGCAGTTCTTC. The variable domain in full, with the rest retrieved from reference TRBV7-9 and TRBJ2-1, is DTGVSQNPRHKITKRGQNVTFRCDPISEHNRLYWYRQTLGQGPEFLTYFQNEAQLEKSRLLSDRFSAERPKGSFSTLEIQRTEQGDSAMYLCASSSSGRNEQFFGPGTRLTVL.